Sequencing of this T cell receptor beta chain was carried out in a study of patients and donors after allogeneic stem cell transplantation. There are 12 residues in the CDR3. V dropped 6 bases and J dropped 7 bases, with 15 bases sitting between them. Germline lookup yields CDR1 DFQATT and CDR2 SNEGSKA (reference sequence). A few counts support this clonotype. One entry per CDR3 protein, called by TCRdb with MiXCR from the RT-PCR reads. This table has about a million distinct CDR3 sequences, around 17% appearing once. The source of this sequence is a human donor who was either an allogeneic HSCT recipient or a stem cell or donor lymphocyte infusion donor (not recorded which). It is not recorded whose cells these are; they may come from a transplant donor. V is TRBV20-1 and J is TRBJ1-1, with D maybe TRBD1 (6 bases). What was sequenced was blood, either unsorted or a sorted T cell fraction (not recorded which). The CDR3: CSAAGGRDEAFF. The CDR3 DNA sequence: TGCAGTGCAGCCGGGGGGCGCGATGAAGCTTTCTTT.